Sequencing of this TCR beta chain was carried out in a study of CD8+ T cells in alopecia areata (dated by TCRdb to about 2018). About the full investigation: Treated patients were enrolled in an open-label pilot trial of oral tofacitinib, 5 to 10 mg twice daily, for moderate-to-severe alopecia areata. Patients received tofacitinib for 6 to 18 months and were then followed off drug for 6 months to check for delayed response and recurrence. The RNA source kit depended on sample type: the PAXgene miRNA kit for fixed scalp, the miRNeasy kit for PBMCs, and the RNeasy kit for mouse skin. The study used high-throughput TCRbeta sequencing to examine T cell clonal expansion in alopecia areata, in both the C3H/HeJ mouse model and human patients. Scalp clonality was compared among normal scalp (n=4), patchy alopecia areata scalp (n=8), and alopecia totalis/universalis scalp (n=8). The SALT score, which quantifies the percentage of affected scalp surface area, was used to measure disease severity in treated patients. Human TCRbeta sequencing covered scalp tissue and sorted CD4+ and CD8+ peripheral blood T cells from patchy and totalis/universalis alopecia areata patients and healthy controls. Biopsies were taken from tofacitinib-treated patients at baseline and again at 4 and 24 weeks into treatment, and several of those patients also had a later scalp biopsy. TCRbeta CDR3 regions were amplified by immunoSEQ multiplex PCR with 35 Vbeta forward and 13 Jbeta reverse primers.

Summary of the overall study and its limitations: Unlike mouse skin, which is dominated by gammadelta T cells, normal human skin has resident alphabeta T cells that are also sequenced, and this complicates analysis of the scalp TCR repertoire. Compared with normal scalp, lesional scalp had higher clonality and more expanded CD8+ clones, particularly in alopecia totalis/universalis, a pattern that suggests antigenic drive. During tofacitinib treatment, many expanded lesional clones stuck around in both scalp and blood, and this persistence may partly explain why relapse happens after treatment is stopped. Because the treated cohort was small and included a single nonresponder, larger studies are needed to assess links between baseline CD8+ expansion and response. Tofacitinib significantly decreased scalp clonality and the number of expanded CD8+ clones among the top 100 scalp clones. Shared TCR sequences between patients were less evident than in mice, which may be partly attributable to HLA diversity in the patient population.

Receptors were amplified or captured by the immunoSEQ multiplex PCR assay. RNA was extracted from all samples and reverse transcribed into cDNA, which served as template for TCR sequencing. First-strand cDNA was synthesized with SuperScript III using a 2:1 mix of oligo-dT and random hexamers. A synthetic immune receptor repertoire was used to assess amplification bias, and residual bias was removed computationally. In the paper's pipeline: Raw reads were preprocessed to remove errors, and CDR3 was defined by IMGT conventions from the conserved cysteine to phenylalanine. Clonality was calculated as 1 minus Shannon entropy normalized by log2 of the number of productive unique TCRs. Whether scalp clones were CD4 or CD8 was inferred by matching scalp TCRbeta sequences against CD4 and CD8 repertoires sorted from blood. Not all clones reach the TCRdb copy of this immuneACCESS table, which keeps in-frame sequences only. Checked studies attribute under half of the gap to unresolved V genes and leave the rest unexplained. The V and J calls and clone size are taken from that table; D and trimming were inferred from the DNA. A total of 65,000 to 75,000 clones appear in this sample, around 29% of them only once. More than 12% of the sample is held by the ten biggest clonotypes.

In light of the paper, this sample's time point label describes: approximately 4 weeks on oral tofacitinib. The sample's treatment or condition, from its label and the paper: oral pan-JAK inhibitor, 5-10 mg twice daily. Peripheral blood and lesional scalp punch biopsies were obtained from patients with alopecia areata. After PBMCs were isolated by density centrifugation and stained for CD3, CD4 and CD8, a FACSAria was used to sort CD4+ and CD8+ T cells. Concerning this clone itself: Its antigen specificity is not known. Per-nucleotide qualities are absent, and no much larger clonotype sits a single base away.

Taken from the germline V gene, the CDR1 and CDR2 loops are SGHAT and FQNNGV. For this chain, trimming is 5 bases at the V end and 0 bases at the J end, and the number of junction bases without a gene match is 15. Counted from cysteine to phenylalanine, this CDR3 has 19 amino acids. Here the CDR3 DNA is all that survives: 57 bases in frame from base 1. The rearranged chain carries TRBV11-2 and TRBJ2-3; the central 9 bases match TRBD1. This sample comprised CD8+ T cells sorted from blood, obtained at week 4, from a patient treated with tofacitinib. The receptor comes from a human donor with alopecia areata. The DNA sequence reads TGTGCCAGCAGCGGGTACCGGGACAGGGTCGGGGCTAGCACAGATACGCAGTATTTT. The translation is CASSGYRDRVGASTDTQYF. With all but the CDR3 taken from the reference TRBV11-2 and TRBJ2-3 genes, the full variable domain is: EAGVAQSPRYKIIEKRQSVAFWCNPISGHATLYWYQQILGQGPKLLIQFQNNGVVDDSQLPKDRFSAERLKGVDSTLKIQPAKLEDSAVYLCASSGYRDRVGASTDTQYFGPGTRLTVL.